This is a list of T cell receptor beta chains from one sample in a study of cytomegalovirus exposure and HLA in healthy donors. The protocol was immunoSEQ multiplex PCR, while the TCRdb copy is restricted to in-frame clones and leaves out a portion. The sample carries under 200,000 clones, 80% to 90% recorded once. The sequenced sample was PBMCs. The origin of the receptors is a man under 40 in good health and CMV-seropositive. Each CDR3 is given with its conserved first and last residue. The D gene is left open where the match is weak. Part of the rows lack a size; the others show once, few, many or a class for expanded clones.

DNA	CDR3	J	size	V	D
TGCAGCGACCCCTCACCCGGGCAGTTCTTC	CSDPSPGQFF	TRBJ2-1	-	TRBV29-1	-
TGCGCCAGCAGCTCCCTTTACACCGGGGAGCTGTTTTTT	CASSSLYTGELFF	TRBJ2-2	-	TRBV5-1	-
TGTGCCAGCAGCTTGGCACGGGGGAATGAGCAGTTCTTC	CASSLARGNEQFF	TRBJ2-1	-	TRBV7-6	-
TGTGCCAGCAGCCCTACGGGACAGGGCTACAATGAGCAGTTCTTC	CASSPTGQGYNEQFF	TRBJ2-1	once	TRBV2	TRBD1
TGTGCCAGCAGCGTGGACAGAGGGGTTATAAACAATGAGCAGTTCTTC	CASSVDRGVINNEQFF	TRBJ2-1	-	TRBV14	-
TGTGCCAGCAGTCGCGGTTACACCGGGGAGCTGTTTTTT	CASSRGYTGELFF	TRBJ2-2	few	TRBV6-6	-
TGTGCCAGCAGAACTAGGAATGAGCAGTTCTTC	CASRTRNEQFF	TRBJ2-1	-	TRBV28	-
TGTGCCAGCAGTCCTAGCGGTTTAAATGAGCAGTTCTTC	CASSPSGLNEQFF	TRBJ2-1	once	TRBV2	TRBD2
TGCGCCAGCAGCCAAAGGGGGAGTTCGATGCCCCAGCATTTT	CASSQRGSSMPQHF	TRBJ1-5	-	TRBV4-1	-
TGTTCCAGCAGCCTCAACACGAACACTGAAGCTTTCTTT	CSSSLNTNTEAFF	TRBJ1-1	-	TRBV7-9	-
TGTGCCAGTAGTATTGACCCGGGACAGGGGAAGAATGAGCAGTTCTTC	CASSIDPGQGKNEQFF	TRBJ2-1	-	TRBV19	TRBD1
TGTGCCACAGAAACTAGCGGGACAAGGGAGCTGTTTTTT	CATETSGTRELFF	TRBJ2-2	-	TRBV7-8	TRBD2
TGTGCCAGTAGTATCGAAAGGGGGAACACTGAAGCTTTCTTT	CASSIERGNTEAFF	TRBJ1-1	-	TRBV19	-
TGTGCCAGCCATACAGGCAGATCCTATGGCTACACCTTC	CASHTGRSYGYTF	TRBJ1-2	-	TRBV6-1	-
TGTGCCAGCAATGAATATCAGTCCCAGTATTTT	CASNEYQSQYF	TRBJ2-3	once	TRBV2	-
TGTGCCAGCAGCTGGACAGGGGTCACTGAAGCTTTCTTT	CASSWTGVTEAFF	TRBJ1-1	-	TRBV7-9	TRBD1
TGTGCCAGCAGTACGGACAGCCTGGGTGAAGCTTTCTTT	CASSTDSLGEAFF	TRBJ1-1	few	TRBV6-5	-
TGCGCCAGCAGCCAAGGGACAGGGCATGTCTATGGCTACACCTTC	CASSQGTGHVYGYTF	TRBJ1-2	-	TRBV4-1	TRBD1
TGTGCCAGCAGTCCCGACAGGGGGCTTAGAGCCCAGCATTTT	CASSPDRGLRAQHF	TRBJ1-5	-	TRBV27	TRBD1
TGTTCCAGCAGCTTCGGGACTAGCGGGGAGGTCTACGAGCAGTACTTC	CSSSFGTSGEVYEQYF	TRBJ2-7	-	TRBV7-9	TRBD2
TGTGCCAGCAGCGTAGCATTAGCGGGAGGGTTCACAGATACGCAGTATTTT	CASSVALAGGFTDTQYF	TRBJ2-3	-	TRBV9	TRBD2
TGTGCCAGCAGCTTGATGAGCGGGAGCTACGAGCAGTACTTC	CASSLMSGSYEQYF	TRBJ2-7	few	TRBV5-4	TRBD2
TGTGCCAGCAGCCGGGGACAGGGGCTGAACACTGAAGCTTTCTTT	CASSRGQGLNTEAFF	TRBJ1-1	-	TRBV6-1	TRBD1
TGTGCCAGCAGTTCCGGACTAGCCTCCTACGAGCAGTACTTC	CASSSGLASYEQYF	TRBJ2-7	-	TRBV5-4	TRBD2
TGTGCCAGCAGCGCACGAACTGCTAGCGGGAGGCCCTACAATGAGCAGTTCTTC	CASSARTASGRPYNEQFF	TRBJ2-1	-	TRBV9	TRBD2
TGTGCCAGCAGCCCGGACAGGGAGGTTGAAGGCTACACCTTC	CASSPDREVEGYTF	TRBJ1-2	-	TRBV28	TRBD1
TGTGCCAGCACTCGGGGGGATCTCCCCTACGAGCAGTACTTC	CASTRGDLPYEQYF	TRBJ2-7	once	TRBV7-2	TRBD2
TGTGCCAGCAGCTCAGGGACTAGCGTTCCCGGGGAGCTGTTTTTT	CASSSGTSVPGELFF	TRBJ2-2	-	TRBV11-3	TRBD2
TGTGCTAGTGGTTTCCTAGGGACTAGCGGGTACAATGAGCAGTTCTTC	CASGFLGTSGYNEQFF	TRBJ2-1	-	TRBV12-5	TRBD2
TGTGCCAGCAGCTTATACAGCGGAGCTGGCACCGGGGAGCTGTTTTTT	CASSLYSGAGTGELFF	TRBJ2-2	-	TRBV7-3	-
TGTGCCAGTAGGGCCGACAGGGAGGATCAGCCCCAGCATTTT	CASRADREDQPQHF	TRBJ1-5	-	TRBV19	TRBD1
TGTGCCAGCAGCCAACTATCCGGGGGGGGTAGCTCTGGAAACACCATATATTTT	CASSQLSGGGSSGNTIYF	TRBJ1-3	-	TRBV4-2	-
TGTGCCAGTAGCCCTATGGCTTCTAGCGGGAGGCAAGAGTTCTTC	CASSPMASSGRQEFF	TRBJ2-1	-	TRBV19	TRBD2
TGTGCCAGCAGCCAGGACTCTAGCGGGAGGGCCTATGAGCAGTTCTTC	CASSQDSSGRAYEQFF	TRBJ2-1	-	TRBV4-2	TRBD2
TGTGCCAGCAGCTTATCGGGGAAGTCAGATACGCAGTATTTT	CASSLSGKSDTQYF	TRBJ2-3	-	TRBV7-9	-
TGTGCCAGCAGCGCCGGGACAGGGATCACTGAAGCTTTCTTT	CASSAGTGITEAFF	TRBJ1-1	few	TRBV2	TRBD1
TGTGCCAGCAGCTTAACCGGGACCTACAATGAGCAGTTCTTC	CASSLTGTYNEQFF	TRBJ2-1	-	TRBV7-3	-
TGCGCCAGCAGCTTGGGGAGGGCAGATACGCAGTATTTT	CASSLGRADTQYF	TRBJ2-3	once	TRBV5-1	-
TGCGCCAGCCGGCACCCATTCCGGACAGGGGGCACTAATGAAAAACTGTTTTTT	CASRHPFRTGGTNEKLFF	TRBJ1-4	-	TRBV4-1	TRBD1
TGCGCCAGCAGCCAAGGCCAAGCGGGAGGGGGAGAGACCCAGTACTTC	CASSQGQAGGGETQYF	TRBJ2-5	-	TRBV4-1	TRBD2
TGTGCCAGCTCACCGCGGGCTTACAATGAGCAGTTCTTC	CASSPRAYNEQFF	TRBJ2-1	-	TRBV18	-
TGTGCCAGCTCACCTCCGGGAAGCCCTAATGAAAAACTGTTTTTT	CASSPPGSPNEKLFF	TRBJ1-4	-	TRBV18	-
TGTGCCAGCAGTTACCGTGGGACAGGGTACAACACTGAAGCTTTCTTT	CASSYRGTGYNTEAFF	TRBJ1-1	few	TRBV6-6	TRBD1
TGTGCCAGTAGTATCAGGGAAGGGCCAAACACCATATATTTT	CASSIREGPNTIYF	TRBJ1-3	few	TRBV19	-
TGTGCCATCTGGATGGGCTTATCCACAGATACGCAGTATTTT	CAIWMGLSTDTQYF	TRBJ2-3	-	TRBV10-3	-
TGTGCCAGCAGCCTAAATTTCGCGAACACCGGGGAGCTGTTTTTT	CASSLNFANTGELFF	TRBJ2-2	-	TRBV7-2	-
TGTGCCAGCAACTCCATCAGGGTAGCCGGGGAGCTGTTTTTT	CASNSIRVAGELFF	TRBJ2-2	once	TRBV7-2	-
TGTGCCAGCAGCGTAGGGACAGGGGCAGCTTTCTTT	CASSVGTGAAFF	TRBJ1-1	-	TRBV7-3	TRBD1
TGCGCCAGCAGCCCCCCGGTGGGTAGCGGGAGCGAAGAGACCCAGTACTTC	CASSPPVGSGSEETQYF	TRBJ2-5	-	TRBV5-1	TRBD2
TGTGCCAGCAGCTTAGGTACGGGACTCGCATCCGAGCAGTACTTC	CASSLGTGLASEQYF	TRBJ2-7	-	TRBV11-2	-
TGTGCCAGCAGTGAATCCAAGACAGGGAACTATGGCTACACCTTC	CASSESKTGNYGYTF	TRBJ1-2	-	TRBV25-1	TRBD1
TGTGCCAGCAGCCTCAGACAGGGGGCGGGCAAAAACATTCAGTACTTC	CASSLRQGAGKNIQYF	TRBJ2-4	-	TRBV11-3	TRBD1
TGCAGCGTGGGACAGAACACTGAAGCTTTCTTT	CSVGQNTEAFF	TRBJ1-1	-	TRBV29-1	-
TGTGCCAGCAGTATAGGGACAGTTCCCTACGAGCAGTACTTC	CASSIGTVPYEQYF	TRBJ2-7	-	TRBV7-2	TRBD1
TGTGCCAGCAGGGAAACCCGGGACAGCGGCTCTGGGGCCAACGTCCTGACTTTC	CASRETRDSGSGANVLTF	TRBJ2-6	once	TRBV11-3	TRBD1
TGCGCCAGCAGCTTGCAGGCAGGGGGTGCCGGGGAGCTGTTTTTT	CASSLQAGGAGELFF	TRBJ2-2	-	TRBV5-1	TRBD1
TGTGCCAGCAGCGGCCAGGGGGCCTACGAGCAGTACTTC	CASSGQGAYEQYF	TRBJ2-7	-	TRBV9	TRBD1
TGTGCCAGCAGTCCCGGGACAGGGGGAAATACGCAGTATTTT	CASSPGTGGNTQYF	TRBJ2-3	-	TRBV27	TRBD1
TGTGCCAGCAGCCCGGACTCCACTGAAGCTTTCTTT	CASSPDSTEAFF	TRBJ1-1	-	TRBV7-9	-